This TCR beta chain was profiled in a study of blood T cell repertoires in COVID-19. The wider study: Specimens from acute and convalescent COVID-19 originated in the United States, Italy and Spain. T cells, B-cell-depleted T cells, or PBMCs provided the cDNA or gDNA that served as material.

In the original analysis: Amplification of reference gene primers provided the estimated nucleated cell counts. Clones were read by immunoSEQ multiplex PCR, and TCRdb kept only the in-frame ones, dropping some. V and J calls plus clone size are reproduced from that table; the DNA served to infer D and trimming. The sample contains fewer than 100,000 clones, 75% to 90% of which appear only once. The count of this clone is one. This CDR3 contains 16 residues. CDR1 and CDR2 from the germline V gene are KGHSH and LQKENI. The V and J ends lost 5 bases and 4 bases, in that order; junction bases with no gene match: 5.

Sequenced input: peripheral blood. This rearrangement joins TRBV18 to TRBJ2-4; 13 bases align to TRBD2. The TCR was taken from a woman aged 70 to 79 with acute or convalescent COVID-19. In DNA, the CDR3 is TGTGCCAGCTCAAAAAGGACTAGCGGGGGTAAAAACATTCAGTACTTC. Translation gives CASSKRTSGGKNIQYF. The variable domain in full, with the rest retrieved from reference TRBV18 and TRBJ2-4, is NAGVMQNPRHLVRRRGQEARLRCSPMKGHSHVYWYRQLPEEGLKFMVYLQKENIIDESGMPKERFSAEFPKEGPSILRIQQVVRGDSAAYFCASSKRTSGGKNIQYFGAGTRLSVL.